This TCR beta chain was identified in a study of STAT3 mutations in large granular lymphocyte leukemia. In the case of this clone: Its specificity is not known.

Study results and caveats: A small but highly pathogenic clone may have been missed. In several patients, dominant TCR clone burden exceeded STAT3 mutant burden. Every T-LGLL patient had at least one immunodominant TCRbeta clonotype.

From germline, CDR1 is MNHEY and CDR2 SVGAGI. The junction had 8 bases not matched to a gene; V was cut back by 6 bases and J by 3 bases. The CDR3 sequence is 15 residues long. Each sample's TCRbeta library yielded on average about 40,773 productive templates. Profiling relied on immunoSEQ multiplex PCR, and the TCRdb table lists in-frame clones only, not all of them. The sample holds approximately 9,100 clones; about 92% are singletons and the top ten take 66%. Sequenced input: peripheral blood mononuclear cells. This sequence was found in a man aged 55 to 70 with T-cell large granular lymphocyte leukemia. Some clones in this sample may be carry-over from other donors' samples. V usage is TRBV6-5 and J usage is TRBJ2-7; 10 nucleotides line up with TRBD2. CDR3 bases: TGTGCCAGCAGCCGAGCGGGAGGGGGAGGCTACGAGCAGTACTTC. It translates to CASSRAGGGGYEQYF.